This T cell receptor beta chain is drawn from a study of blood T cell repertoires in COVID-19. Overall study context: Both acute and convalescent COVID-19 samples were obtained from the United States, Italy and Spain. Sources were T cells, B-cell-depleted T cells, or PBMCs; the material itself was cDNA or gDNA.

Some clones are missing from TCRdb's copy, which holds only in-frame ones; the method was immunoSEQ multiplex PCR. The table includes roughly 150,000 clones, about 83% detected once. Per germline, CDR1 LGHNA and CDR2 YNFKEQ. V dropped 0 bases and J dropped 1 base, with 7 bases sitting between them. The CDR3 sequence is 15 residues long. Material: peripheral blood. V and J are TRBV4-2 and TRBJ1-5; D uncertain. The origin of this receptor is a human donor in a cohort sampled during active COVID-19. Here the CDR3 DNA reads TGTGCCAGCAGCCAAGATGAGGGAAGCAATCAGCCCCAGCATTTT. Its translation: CASSQDEGSNQPQHF.